This TCR beta chain was profiled in a study of CD8 T cells in ankylosing spondylitis. Study-level points and caveats: Disease-linked clones bore a CD8+ phenotype and were relatively rare in peripheral blood. What seemed typical of ankylosing spondylitis blood was a TCR beta motif built from 7 or 8 highly homologous variants.

TCRdb reprocessed the 5' RACE reads with MiXCR, giving one entry per CDR3 protein. The sample consists of about 350,000 distinct CDR3 sequences, 20% to 25% of them appearing once. In the case of this clonotype: Its antigen is currently unknown.

Deletions cut 4 bases from V and 8 bases from J, with 12 bases between. The CDR3 is 13 residues long. CDR1 LNHNV and CDR2 YYDKDF come from the germline V gene (reference sequence). The chain carries TRBV15 and TRBJ2-1; possibly TRBD1 for D (6 bases). Input material: blood, either unsorted or a sorted T cell fraction (not recorded which). The source is a male donor with ankylosing spondylitis or in good health (not recorded which). The CDR3 DNA reads TGTGCCACCAGCACCAGGGACAACCATGAGCAGTTCTTC. Translating it yields CATSTRDNHEQFF.